The 27 T cell receptor beta chains in this list originate from one sample, sequenced in a study of cytomegalovirus exposure and HLA in healthy donors. PCR amplification relied on 60 Vbeta primers (plus 13 Jbeta primers). Sequencing used immunoSEQ multiplex PCR; TCRdb keeps in-frame clones, though not all of them. This sample has around 170,000 clones, with 80% found just once. Material: PBMCs. The receptors were gathered from a woman aged 30 to 39 in good health and CMV-seronegative.

The chain links TRBV5-1 to TRBJ1-3; 11 bases align to TRBD1. Germline CDR1 reads SGHRS; CDR2 reads YFSETQ. The J segment lost 2 bases and the V segment lost 4 bases, leaving 14 bases of the junction unmatched. CDR3 length equals 19 residues. CDR3 residues: CASSTLGQGVASPGNTIYF. In DNA, the CDR3 is TGCGCCAGCAGCACCCTGGGACAGGGGGTCGCGTCACCTGGAAACACCATATATTTT.

The chain uses TRBV15 and TRBJ2-5; 7 bases line up with TRBD2. V was pared by 7 bases and J by 2 bases, with 4 bases of the junction left unmatched. The CDR3 sequence is 13 residues long. From germline, CDR1 is LNHNV and CDR2 YYDKDF (reference sequence). The CDR3 spells CATNVGGQETQYF. The CDR3 nucleotides read TGTGCCACCAACGTGGGGGGGCAAGAGACCCAGTACTTC. The full variable domain, with the rest looked up from reference TRBV15 and TRBJ2-5, is DAMVIQNPRYQVTQFGKPVTLSCSQTLNHNVMYWYQQKSSQAPKLLFHYYDKDFNNEADTPDNFQSRRPNTSFCFLDIRSPGLGDTAMYLCATNVGGQETQYFGPGTRLLVL.

This sequence joins TRBV6-6 and TRBJ1-1; no firm D call. This CDR3 has 12 amino acids. CDR1 is MNHNY and CDR2 is SVGAGI in the germline V gene (reference sequence). V lost 2 bases, J lost 5 bases, and 6 bases lay in between. The CDR3 protein is CASSYGRTEAFF. The DNA of the CDR3 is TGTGCCAGCAGTTACGGGAGGACTGAAGCTTTCTTT.

V usage is TRBV19 and J usage is TRBJ2-1; no clear D gene. The V gene lost 3 bases and the J gene lost 5 bases, with 11 bases spanning the gap. CDR1 LNHDA and CDR2 SQIVND come from the germline V gene (reference sequence). This CDR3 comprises 14 residues. CDR3: CASSMLQINNEQFF. The CDR3 nucleotides read TGTGCCAGTAGTATGCTTCAGATTAACAATGAGCAGTTCTTC.

This clone was recorded a few times. The chain combines TRBV5-6 with TRBJ1-2; 8 bases are shared with TRBD1. With 4 bases clipped from V and 6 bases from J, the junction kept 11 bases outside the gene matches. Germline lookup yields CDR1 SGHDT and CDR2 YYEEEE. The CDR3 length is 15 residues. The DNA for the CDR3 is TGTGCCAGCAGCCCACCTCGGACAGGGTATAATGGCTACACCTTC. Amino acid sequence: CASSPPRTGYNGYTF.

This sequence joins TRBV30 and TRBJ1-1, with TRBD1 matching 8 bases. CDR3 length equals 14 residues. CDR1 GTSNPN and CDR2 SVGIG come from the germline V gene (reference sequence). Unmatched junction bases numbered 8, after V lost 3 bases and J lost 5 bases. The CDR3 DNA follows: TGTGCCTGGAGCCGGACAGGGAGGAGGACTGAAGCTTTCTTT. Its translation is CAWSRTGRRTEAFF.

This clone showed up just a few times. This chain joins TRBV27 and TRBJ1-5, with D possibly matching TRBD1 (5 bases). There are 15 residues in the CDR3. CDR1 and CDR2 from the germline V gene are MNHEY and SMNVEV (reference sequence). Trimming stripped 0 bases from V and 5 bases from J, with 11 bases between. The CDR3 DNA reads TGTGCCAGCAGTTTATCCGACAGCCCCTATCAGCCCCAGCATTTT. Protein product: CASSLSDSPYQPQHF.

The chain recombines TRBV29-1 with TRBJ2-7; 7 bases line up with TRBD1. The CDR3 consists of 13 residues. V lost 6 bases and J lost 2; bases outside the gene matches: 7. The germline CDR1 and CDR2 sequences are SQVTM and ANQGSEA. CDR3 protein: CSVATGDTYEQYF. In DNA form, the CDR3 reads TGCAGCGTGGCTACAGGGGACACCTACGAGCAGTACTTC.

The chain combines TRBV28 with TRBJ2-7; 8 nucleotides align to TRBD1. The trim removed 3 bases at V and 0 bases at J, leaving 10 bases unmatched. CDR1 and CDR2 (germline): MDHEN, SYDVKM. The CDR3 is 17 residues long. Written as DNA, the CDR3 is TGTGCCAGCAGTTTCTCGTTACGACAGGGGTCCTCCTACGAGCAGTACTTC. This gives the protein CASSFSLRQGSSYEQYF. The full variable domain, completed using reference TRBV28 and TRBJ2-7, is DVKVTQSSRYLVKRTGEKVFLECVQDMDHENMFWYRQDPGLGLRLIYFSYDVKMKEKGDIPEGYSVSREKKERFSLILESASTNQTSMYLCASSFSLRQGSSYEQYFGPGTRLTVT.

The rearrangement links TRBV19 to TRBJ1-2; D gene ambiguous. The CDR3 length is 14 residues. Germline V lookup: CDR1 LNHDA, CDR2 SQIVND (reference sequence). V was trimmed by 8 bases and J by 7 bases, leaving 20 bases between them. Here the CDR3 reads CASFSGTQIGGYTF. Here the CDR3 DNA reads TGTGCCAGTTTTTCAGGAACCCAAATAGGTGGCTACACCTTC.

The genes are TRBV5-1 and TRBJ1-2; D may be TRBD1 (5 bases). Trimming left V 5 bases short and J 7 bases short, with 18 bases between. Per the germline V gene, CDR1 is SGHRS and CDR2 is YFSETQ. The CDR3 loop spans 14 amino acids. Here the CDR3 reads CASSPQGAKGGYTF. DNA of the CDR3: TGCGCCAGCAGTCCGCAGGGCGCCAAAGGTGGCTACACCTTC.

This rearrangement joins TRBV6-1 to TRBJ1-2; the D is unclear. V lost 7 bases and J lost 1, with 10 bases in between. CDR1 and CDR2 (germline): MNHNS, SASEGT. CDR3 length: 13 amino acids. CDR3 DNA sequence: TGTGCCAGCACCCTGGGCTTTAACTATGGCTACACCTTC. It translates to CASTLGFNYGYTF.

The chain uses TRBV19 and TRBJ1-1; no clear D. The ends were cut back, 3 bases at V and 0 bases at J, with 20 bases in the middle. Germline CDR1 LNHDA, CDR2 SQIVND (reference sequence). The CDR3 is 18 residues long. This chain's CDR3 is CASSIRRRLDSLNTEAFF. Here the CDR3 DNA reads TGTGCCAGTAGTATCCGACGGAGGTTGGACTCATTGAACACTGAAGCTTTCTTT.

The genes are TRBV5-1 and TRBJ1-1, with 9 positions matching TRBD1. The germline V gene encodes CDR1 SGHRS and CDR2 YFSETQ. Germline trimming cut 4 bases from V and 4 bases from J; bases unmatched to any gene: 8. This CDR3 has 15 amino acids. The CDR3 sequence: CASSHRQGDRTEAFF. For the CDR3, the DNA is TGCGCCAGCAGCCATCGACAGGGGGACCGCACTGAAGCTTTCTTT. Drawing the rest from reference TRBV5-1 and TRBJ1-1, the complete variable domain is KAGVTQTPRYLIKTRGQQVTLSCSPISGHRSVSWYQQTPGQGLQFLFEYFSETQRNKGNFPGRFSGRQFSNSRSEMNVSTLELGDSALYLCASSHRQGDRTEAFFGQGTRLTVV.

J is TRBJ2-3 and V is TRBV29-1; 9 bases fit TRBD2. With 4 bases clipped from V and 4 bases from J, the junction kept 6 bases outside the gene matches. This CDR3 is built from 14 residues. Germline V lookup: CDR1 SQVTM, CDR2 ANQGSEA. The CDR3 protein is CSVVGRGGPDTQYF. The CDR3 DNA reads as TGCAGCGTTGTGGGGCGGGGGGGACCAGATACGCAGTATTTT.

The rearrangement joins TRBV28 to TRBJ1-1; D remains unclear. The V end lost 5 bases, the J end lost 3 bases, and 16 bases lay between the germline ends. There are 15 residues in the CDR3. Germline V lookup: CDR1 MDHEN, CDR2 SYDVKM. The DNA of the CDR3 is TGTGCCAGCAGTCCCTTTCGGGTGAGGGACACTGAAGCTTTCTTT. Its protein is CASSPFRVRDTEAFF.

This clone was observed a handful of times. The V gene is TRBV10-3, the J gene TRBJ2-3; weak D call: TRBD2 (6 bases). This CDR3 region has 13 residues. The germline V and J ends were trimmed by 6 bases and 14 bases, with 21 bases remaining between them. Germline V gene data show CDR1 as ENHRY and CDR2 as SYGVKD. In DNA, the CDR3 is TGTGCCATCAGGGAGGGACCCCCGGAGGGCACGTATTTT. Translated, it gives CAIREGPPEGTYF.

The chain combines TRBV13 with TRBJ1-1; D not resolved. With 5 bases removed from V and 7 bases from J, the gap between germline ends came to 20 bases. The CDR3 covers 15 residues. Germline CDR1 is PRHDT and CDR2 is FYEKMQ (reference sequence). The CDR3 DNA reads TGTGCCAGCAGCCTCTTTCAGGCGGGCTCCGGTGAAGCTTTCTTT. Protein sequence: CASSLFQAGSGEAFF. Filled out from reference TRBV13 and TRBJ1-1, the complete variable domain reads AAGVIQSPRHLIKEKRETATLKCYPIPRHDTVYWYQQGPGQDPQFLISFYEKMQSDKGSIPDRFSAQQFSDYHSELNMSSLELGDSALYFCASSLFQAGSGEAFFGQGTRLTVV.

The chain joins TRBV6-5 to TRBJ1-1; TRBD1 is a possible D gene (6 bases). This CDR3 is built from 13 residues. The germline CDR1 and CDR2 sequences are MNHEY and SVGAGI. The V end was cut by 2 bases, the J end by 4 bases, with 8 bases between. The CDR3 reads CASSYTGPTEAFF. Written as DNA, the CDR3 is TGTGCCAGCAGTTACACAGGGCCCACTGAAGCTTTCTTT.

The chain couples TRBV5-4 to TRBJ2-2, with 10 nucleotides matching TRBD2. This CDR3 spans 15 amino acids. Germline-derived CDR1 and CDR2 are SGHNT and YYREEE (reference sequence). The ends lost 4 bases at V and 2 bases at J; junction bases unmatched: 2. The CDR3 sequence is CASSPSGGNTGELFF. CDR3 nucleotide sequence: TGTGCCAGCAGCCCTAGCGGGGGAAACACCGGGGAGCTGTTTTTT.

This sequence joins TRBV4-1 and TRBJ2-7, with unresolved D. The V end lost 4 bases, the J end lost 6 bases, and 10 bases lay between the germline ends. This CDR3 is built from 12 residues. Germline-derived CDR1 and CDR2 are MGHRA and YSYEKL. CDR3 DNA: TGCGCCAGCAGCCTAACCCCTATCGAGCAGTACTTC. Translation: CASSLTPIEQYF.

This clone has only one observation. The chain carries TRBV5-1 and TRBJ1-5; weak D call: TRBD1 (5 bases). The germline V and J ends were trimmed by 4 bases and 2 bases, with 13 bases remaining between them. This CDR3 is 15 amino acids long. Looked up from germline, CDR1 is SGHRS and CDR2 is YFSETQ. CDR3 nucleotide sequence: TGCGCCAGCAGCCCAACCGGGGGTGGCAATCAGCCCCAGCATTTT. This translates into CASSPTGGGNQPQHF.

V gene TRBV5-1 combines with J gene TRBJ2-3, with D possibly being TRBD1 (5 bases). Trimming removed 0 bases at V and 2 bases at J, with 10 bases between. The CDR3 is made up of 15 amino acids. The germline gives CDR1 SGHRS, CDR2 YFSETQ. The DNA of the CDR3 is TGCGCCAGCAGCTTGGAAGGGGTGACCACAGATACGCAGTATTTT. Its protein product is CASSLEGVTTDTQYF.

The rearrangement links TRBV5-1 to TRBJ1-1; 12 bases are shared with TRBD1. CDR3 size: 17 residues. Germline V lookup: CDR1 SGHRS, CDR2 YFSETQ. J lost 5 bases, V lost 0 bases, and 8 bases had no gene match. The CDR3 region has the DNA TGCGCCAGCAGCTTGGCGGGACAGGGGGCGGGAACGACTGAAGCTTTCTTT. Its protein is CASSLAGQGAGTTEAFF.

This clone came up a few times. The chain joins TRBV11-2 to TRBJ1-1, with unresolved D. Trimming cost V 3 bases and J 0 bases, with 8 bases left between them. Germline values: CDR1 SGHAT, CDR2 FQNNGV. There are 14 residues in the CDR3. The CDR3 is CASSLYPVNTEAFF. The CDR3 nucleotides read TGTGCCAGCAGCTTGTATCCCGTGAACACTGAAGCTTTCTTT.

This clone occurred a few times. The chain uses TRBV28 and TRBJ1-1; 8 bases fit TRBD1. The V and J ends lost 6 bases and 4 bases, in that order; junction bases with no gene match: 4. Germline CDR1 is MDHEN and CDR2 is SYDVKM. The CDR3 runs 13 residues. The CDR3 loop reads CASRRTGGTEAFF. DNA for the CDR3: TGTGCCAGCAGACGTACAGGGGGCACTGAAGCTTTCTTT.

The rearrangement links TRBV7-9 to TRBJ2-3; TRBD1 might be the D (5 bases). CDR1 is SEHNR, CDR2 FQNEAQ, per germline (reference sequence). The CDR3 consists of 16 residues. Between the trimmed V and J ends, which lost 2 bases and 1 base, there was a span of 13 bases. The CDR3 region has the DNA TGTGCCAGCAGCTTAAGGCAGGGATCGGGCACAGATACGCAGTATTTT. As protein: CASSLRQGSGTDTQYF.